This T cell receptor beta chain was documented in a study of T-cell reconstitution after alpha-beta-depleted transplantation in children. Study results and caveats: There were reportedly several hundred expanded graft clones from which alpha-beta T cells came about two months after transplant. Some patients owed their high day-60 TCRbeta diversity to surviving recipient T cells and thymic progenitors. Among T cells one year after transplant, newly produced cells accounted for most counts and diversity.

As to this clonotype: Its matching antigen is unknown.

Unique molecular identifiers featured in how the TCRbeta library was prepared. MiXCR was run by TCRdb on the PCR reads, yielding one entry per CDR3 protein. The sample lists around 800,000 distinct CDR3 sequences, roughly 15% occurring once. V lost 5 bases, J lost 4 bases, and 4 bases stayed unmatched. This CDR3 has 15 residues. The V gene's germline CDR1 is SGHTA and CDR2 FQGTGA. The sample consisted of PBMCs, mostly from graft donor cells, taken 360 days after TCRalphabeta/CD19-depleted stem cell transplant. The rearrangement joins TRBV7-3 to TRBJ2-3; 12 bases map to TRBD2. The sequence came from a male patient aged 10-17 years who had a stem cell transplant for acute lymphoblastic leukemia, so the T cells may come from the graft donor. The CDR3: CASSLGLAGSDTQYF. CDR3 nucleotide sequence: TGTGCCAGCAGCCTAGGACTAGCGGGATCAGATACGCAGTATTTT.